The rows below give T cell receptor beta chains drawn from one sample of a study of cytomegalovirus exposure and HLA in healthy donors. Libraries were prepared by immunoSEQ multiplex PCR; TCRdb keeps only in-frame clonotypes and omits some of them. The table lists around 58,000 clones, around 89% of them singletons. Material: PBMCs. These TCRs come from a woman between 18 and 30 years old in good health and CMV-seronegative. The CDR3 runs from the conserved cysteine through the conserved F or W. The order of the fields is J gene, V gene, CDR3 length, D gene, CDR3 DNA, CDR3 protein. The D gene is left open where the match is weak.

J gene: TRBJ2-3; V gene: TRBV28; CDR3 length: 15; D gene: TRBD2; CDR3 DNA: TGTGCCAGCAGTTCACTAGCGGGATTTACAGATACGCAGTATTTT; CDR3 protein: CASSSLAGFTDTQYF
J gene: TRBJ1-2; V gene: TRBV19; CDR3 length: 14; D gene: NA; CDR3 DNA: TGTGCCAGTAGTATTTCGACAGCTAACTATGGCTACACCTTC; CDR3 protein: CASSISTANYGYTF
J gene: TRBJ2-7; V gene: TRBV4-3; CDR3 length: 14; D gene: NA; CDR3 DNA: TGCGCCAGCAGCCAAGATTGGGGCGTTTACGAGCAGTACTTC; CDR3 protein: CASSQDWGVYEQYF
J gene: TRBJ1-3; V gene: TRBV25-1; CDR3 length: 17; D gene: NA; CDR3 DNA: TGTGCCAGCAGTGATAGGGGAGGGGGACTCACTGGAAACACCATATATTTT; CDR3 protein: CASSDRGGGLTGNTIYF
J gene: TRBJ2-7; V gene: TRBV2; CDR3 length: 14; D gene: TRBD2; CDR3 DNA: TGTGCCAACAGCCGGACTAGCAGTTCCTACGAGCAGTACTTC; CDR3 protein: CANSRTSSSYEQYF
J gene: TRBJ2-7; V gene: TRBV11-1; CDR3 length: 15; D gene: TRBD1; CDR3 DNA: TGTGCCAGCAGCTTCACCGGACAGGGCTTCAACGAGCAGTACTTC; CDR3 protein: CASSFTGQGFNEQYF
J gene: TRBJ2-3; V gene: TRBV4-2; CDR3 length: 16; D gene: NA; CDR3 DNA: TGTGCCAGCAGCCAAGGGGCACAGTATTCCACAGATACGCAGTATTTT; CDR3 protein: CASSQGAQYSTDTQYF
J gene: TRBJ2-3; V gene: TRBV5-4; CDR3 length: 13; D gene: TRBD2; CDR3 DNA: TGTGCCAGCAGCTTGGAGGGAGGGGATACGCAGTATTTT; CDR3 protein: CASSLEGGDTQYF
J gene: TRBJ2-7; V gene: TRBV5-1; CDR3 length: 13; D gene: NA; CDR3 DNA: TGCGCCAGCAGCCCCCCCATCCCTGCGGAGCAGTACTTC; CDR3 protein: CASSPPIPAEQYF
J gene: TRBJ2-7; V gene: TRBV27; CDR3 length: 14; D gene: NA; CDR3 DNA: TGTGCCAGCATTCTTCGCAGCGTCGAGTACGAGCAGTACTTC; CDR3 protein: CASILRSVEYEQYF
J gene: TRBJ2-2; V gene: TRBV4-3; CDR3 length: 14; D gene: NA; CDR3 DNA: TGCGCCAGCAGCCAAGATCCCCCGTCCGGGGAGCTGTTTTTT; CDR3 protein: CASSQDPPSGELFF
J gene: TRBJ1-2; V gene: TRBV7-9; CDR3 length: 13; D gene: NA; CDR3 DNA: TGTGCCAGCAGCCGACAGTATAACTATGGCTACACCTTC; CDR3 protein: CASSRQYNYGYTF